This T cell receptor (beta chain) was recovered during a study of OX40 agonist ivuxolimab in advanced cancers. Study in general: Every 2 weeks, ivuxolimab was infused into the patients intravenously at between 0.01 and 10 mg/kg.

Profiling relied on immunoSEQ multiplex PCR, and the TCRdb table lists in-frame clones only, not all of them. The data show around 36,000 clones, approximately 84% seen once. CDR3 size: 15 residues. Germline V lookup: CDR1 MGHRA, CDR2 YSYEKL. V shed 5 bases and J 7 bases; nucleotides not matched to a gene: 13. This specimen was CD4+ or CD8+ T cells sorted from blood, taken in a trial of the OX40 agonist ivuxolimab. This receptor was taken from an adult with an advanced solid tumor such as melanoma, head and neck, liver or kidney cancer. This rearrangement joins TRBV4-1 to TRBJ1-2, with TRBD1 matching over 7 bases. Here the CDR3 reads CASSSHQGDAAGYTF. CDR3 nucleotides: TGCGCCAGCAGCTCGCATCAGGGGGACGCGGCTGGCTACACCTTC.